The sequence of this T cell receptor (beta chain) was determined in a study of T cell responses to AZD1222 COVID-19 vaccine. Study-level results: Targeting of unmutated variant regions was reportedly seen in nearly half of spike-specific TCRs. Donors were mostly white British, more females; clonal diversity possibly underestimated. In all cases, repertoires were sampled only after the peak T cell response. Spike was spanned by vaccine-associated CD4 TCRs, which were dominant at 160-218 and 743-854.

Profiling relied on immunoSEQ multiplex PCR, and the TCRdb table lists in-frame clones only, not all of them. The sample includes roughly 120,000 clones, more than 75% of them seen just once. As to this clone: Its antigen is unidentified.

Source: peripheral blood, taken 28 days after the second AZD1222 dose. The source of this sequence is an adult who received the AZD1222 COVID-19 vaccine.

This CDR3 reads CASSFQGAGSPLHF. The CDR3 nucleotides are TGTGCCAGCAGCTTCCAGGGGGCAGGTTCACCCCTCCACTTT. The chain employs TRBV7-3 and TRBJ1-6; TRBD1 matches at 8 bases. CDR1 is SGHTA, CDR2 FQGTGA, per germline. The CDR3 is made up of 14 amino acids. J lost 9 bases, V lost 3 bases, and 4 bases had no gene match.